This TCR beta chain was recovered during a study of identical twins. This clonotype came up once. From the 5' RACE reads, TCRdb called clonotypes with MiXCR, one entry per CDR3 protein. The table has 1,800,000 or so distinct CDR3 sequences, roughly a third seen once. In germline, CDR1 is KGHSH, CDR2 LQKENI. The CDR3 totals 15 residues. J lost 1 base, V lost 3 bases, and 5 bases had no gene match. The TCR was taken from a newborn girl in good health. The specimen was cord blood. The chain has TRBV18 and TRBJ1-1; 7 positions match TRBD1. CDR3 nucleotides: TGTGCCAGCTCACCGACAGGGACGAAGAACACTGAAGCTTTCTTT. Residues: CASSPTGTKNTEAFF.